The 12 T cell receptor beta chains in this list originate from one sample, sequenced in a study of CD4 and CD8 cells across lung adenocarcinoma regions. TCRdb itself ran the PCR reads through MiXCR, one entry per CDR3 protein. The profile covers 6,500 to 9,500 distinct CDR3 sequences, with around 43% appearing a single time and around 30% taken by the ten largest. The sequencing input was CD4+ T cells from the margin of a lung tumor. The receptors were sampled from a male donor with lung adenocarcinoma. The CD4 and CD8 labels of this study may be unreliable.

V gene TRBV20-1 combines with J gene TRBJ2-3; tentatively, D is TRBD2 (6 bases). Trimming cost V 3 bases and J 4 bases, with 8 bases left between them. This CDR3 has 12 residues. Germline CDR1 reads DFQATT; CDR2 reads SNEGSKA (reference sequence). CDR3 amino acids: CSARTSADTQYF. For the CDR3, the DNA is TGCAGTGCTAGGACTAGTGCAGATACGCAGTATTTT.

This clonotype is medium-sized by share. The chain combines TRBV7-2 with TRBJ2-5; unclear D gene. The length of the CDR3 is 11 residues. Germline CDR1 reads SGHTA; CDR2 reads FQGNSA. The V end lost 1 base, the J end lost 13 bases, and 10 bases lay between the germline ends. This CDR3 reads CASSLDTARYF. The CDR3 DNA follows: TGTGCCAGCAGCTTAGATACGGCCCGGTACTTC.

With respect to this clonotype: This could be a read error, since a much larger clone is one nucleotide away. The V call is TRBV25-1, the J call TRBJ2-1, with D possibly matching TRBD2 (5 bases). The CDR3 contains 14 residues. From germline, CDR1 is MGHDK and CDR2 SYGVNS. Written as DNA, the CDR3 is TGTGCCAACAGTGACTATAGCGTCGGCAATGAGCAGTTCTTC. Amino acid sequence: CANSDYSVGNEQFF. Drawing the rest from reference TRBV25-1 and TRBJ2-1, the complete variable domain is EADIYQTPRYLVIGTGKKITLECSQTMGHDKMYWYQQDPGMELHLIHYSYGVNSTEKGDLSSESTVSRIRTEHFPLTLESARPSHTSQYLCANSDYSVGNEQFFGPGTRLTVL.

In its sample, this clonotype is medium-sized (0.01 to 0.1%). This rearrangement joins TRBV27 to TRBJ2-1; a weak D match, TRBD1 (5 bases). Deletions cut 10 bases from V and 7 bases from J, with 11 bases between. The CDR3 covers 11 residues. Looked up from germline, CDR1 is MNHEY and CDR2 is SMNVEV (reference sequence). Here the CDR3 DNA reads TGTGCCACCATCAGACAGAATGAGCAGTTCTTC. It encodes CATIRQNEQFF.

Details on this clonotype: This likely comes from a read error, as the CDR3 has no conserved phenylalanine or tryptophan at its end. The DNA is omitted, as the CDR3 cannot be located on it reliably, and the CDR3 follows TCRdb's listing. J is TRBJ2-3 and V is TRBV14; the listed D gene, TRBD2, was not tested against the DNA. Germline CDR1 is SGHDN and CDR2 is FVKESK. The length of the CDR3 is 12 amino acids, counting both ends. CDR3 sequence: CASSQLRTSGTP.

The gene calls are TRBV6-1 and TRBJ2-5; D might be TRBD2 (5 bases). The CDR3 extends over 14 amino acids. Germline CDR1 MNHNS, CDR2 SASEGT. Here the CDR3 reads CAGSGLPDQETQYF. The CDR3 region has the DNA TGTGCGGGCAGCGGACTCCCCGACCAAGAGACCCAGTACTTC.

The table lists this clonotype with many counts. This chain uses TRBV7-2 with TRBJ2-1, with D tentatively TRBD2 (5 bases). Germline V gene data show CDR1 as SGHTA and CDR2 as FQGNSA. V was shortened by 2 bases and J by 0 bases, with 8 bases between the two germline ends. The CDR3 covers 15 residues. The CDR3 DNA is TGTGCCAGCAGCTTAAGCCGGGGCTCCTACAATGAGCAGTTCTTC. Translated, it gives CASSLSRGSYNEQFF.

With respect to this clonotype: Sequence at one end of the junction differs from germline and may be a read error. V usage is TRBV6-1 and J usage is TRBJ2-1, with D unresolved. Per germline, CDR1 MNHNS and CDR2 SASEGT. This CDR3 comprises 13 residues. The CDR3 DNA reads TGTGCCAGCAGCGCTATCAACTACAATGAGCAGTACTTT. Protein product: CASSAINYNEQYF.

The genes are TRBV6-2 or TRBV6-3 and TRBJ2-5; 8 bases align to TRBD2. The CDR3 contains 15 residues. V shed 4 bases and J 3 bases; nucleotides not matched to a gene: 7. In germline, CDR1 is MNHEY, CDR2 SVGEGT. CDR3 in DNA: TGTGCCAGCAGTTCGGGGGGGGCGGACGAAGAGACCCAGTACTTC. Protein: CASSSGGADEETQYF.

This clonotype has just a few counts. CDR3 region: CASSQDSRGAGTGELFF. The CDR3 nucleotides read TGTGCCAGCAGCCAAGATAGTAGGGGAGCGGGGACCGGGGAGCTGTTTTTT. The chain employs TRBV4-2 and TRBJ2-2, with 7 bases aligning to TRBD2. CDR1 is LGHNA, CDR2 YNFKEQ, per germline. CDR3 length: 17 amino acids. V trimming: 0 bases; J trimming: 5 bases; junction bases outside the gene matches: 9.

On this clonotype itself: A read error may produce the germline difference seen at one junction end. The chain couples TRBV7-2 to TRBJ2-5, with 10 bases aligning to TRBD1. Germline lookup yields CDR1 SGHTA and CDR2 FQGNSA. CDR3 length: 14 residues. The chain's CDR3 is CAGSGTGDKETQYF. CDR3 in DNA: TGTGCCGGCAGCGGGACAGGGGACAAAGAGACCCAGTACTTC.

In DNA, the CDR3 is TGTGCCAGCAGTGAAACGTGGACTGTGAGGACAAATAAGCAGTACTTC. The encoded protein is CASSETWTVRTNKQYF. The chain uses TRBV6-1 and TRBJ2-1; possibly TRBD1 or TRBD2 for D (5 bases each). The tail of the sequence fits TRBJ2-7 better, so the J call may be wrong. The CDR3 is 16 amino acids. Germline CDR1 reads MNHNS; CDR2 reads SASEGT.